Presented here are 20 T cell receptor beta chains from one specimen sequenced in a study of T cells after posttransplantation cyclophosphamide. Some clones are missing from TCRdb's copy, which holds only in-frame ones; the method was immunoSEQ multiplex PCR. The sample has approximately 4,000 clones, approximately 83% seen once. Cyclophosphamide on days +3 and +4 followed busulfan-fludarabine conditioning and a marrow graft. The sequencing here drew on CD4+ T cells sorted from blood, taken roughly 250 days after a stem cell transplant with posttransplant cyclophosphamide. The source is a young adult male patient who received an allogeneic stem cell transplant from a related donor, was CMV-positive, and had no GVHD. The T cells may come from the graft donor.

This CDR3 reads CASSLGQATTKGYTF. In DNA form, the CDR3 reads TGTGCCAGCAGCTTAGGACAGGCGACGACTAAAGGCTACACCTTC. The rearrangement uses TRBV7-9 and TRBJ1-2, with D tentatively TRBD1 (6 bases). The germline gives CDR1 SEHNR, CDR2 FQNEAQ (reference sequence). Trimming left V 1 base short and J 8 bases short, with 17 bases between. The CDR3 runs 15 residues.

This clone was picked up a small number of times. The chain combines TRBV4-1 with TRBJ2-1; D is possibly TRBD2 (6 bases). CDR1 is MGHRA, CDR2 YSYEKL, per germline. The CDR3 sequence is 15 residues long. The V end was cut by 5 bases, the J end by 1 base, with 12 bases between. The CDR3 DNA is TGCGCCAGCAGCGCTACTGGGGGGTCCTACAATGAGCAGTTCTTC. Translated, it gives CASSATGGSYNEQFF.

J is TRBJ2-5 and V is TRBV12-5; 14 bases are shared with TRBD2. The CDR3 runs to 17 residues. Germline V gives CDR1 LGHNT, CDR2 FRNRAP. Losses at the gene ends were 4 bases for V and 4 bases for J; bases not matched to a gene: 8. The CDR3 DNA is TGTGCTAGTGGTTCCCTGGGACTAGCGGGAGTGAGAGAGACCCAGTACTTC. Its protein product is CASGSLGLAGVRETQYF.

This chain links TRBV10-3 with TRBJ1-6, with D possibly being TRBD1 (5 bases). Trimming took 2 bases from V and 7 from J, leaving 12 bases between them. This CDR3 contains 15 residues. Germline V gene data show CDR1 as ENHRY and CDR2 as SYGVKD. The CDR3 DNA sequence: TGTGCCATCAGTGAGACAGGTTTGGGAAATTCACCCCTCCACTTT. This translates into CAISETGLGNSPLHF.

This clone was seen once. In nucleotides, the CDR3 is TGCAGCGTTGAAGATCAGGGGAATAATGAAAAACTGTTTTTT. Translating it yields CSVEDQGNNEKLFF. The chain employs TRBV29-1 and TRBJ1-4, with TRBD1 as a possible D gene (6 bases). The germline V gene has CDR1 SQVTM and CDR2 ANQGSEA. The CDR3 length is 14 residues. Trimming removed 0 bases at V and 4 bases at J, with 9 bases between.

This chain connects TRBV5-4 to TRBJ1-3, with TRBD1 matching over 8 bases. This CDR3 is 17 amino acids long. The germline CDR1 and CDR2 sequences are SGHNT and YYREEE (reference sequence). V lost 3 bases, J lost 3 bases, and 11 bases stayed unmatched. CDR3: CASSSQAGGADGNTIYF. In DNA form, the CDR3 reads TGTGCCAGCAGCTCTCAGGCAGGGGGCGCGGATGGAAACACCATATATTTT. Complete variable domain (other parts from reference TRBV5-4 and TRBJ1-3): ETGVTQSPTHLIKTRGQQVTLRCSSQSGHNTVSWYQQALGQGPQFIFQYYREEENGRGNFPPRFSGLQFPNYSSELNVNALELDDSALYLCASSSQAGGADGNTIYFGEGSWLTVV.

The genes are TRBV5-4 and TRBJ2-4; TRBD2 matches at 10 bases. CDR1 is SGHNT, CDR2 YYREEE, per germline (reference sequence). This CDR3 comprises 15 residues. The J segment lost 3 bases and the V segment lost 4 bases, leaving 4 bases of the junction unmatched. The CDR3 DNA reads TGTGCCAGCAGCCAACTAGCGGGGCGCAAAAACATTCAGTACTTC. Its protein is CASSQLAGRKNIQYF.

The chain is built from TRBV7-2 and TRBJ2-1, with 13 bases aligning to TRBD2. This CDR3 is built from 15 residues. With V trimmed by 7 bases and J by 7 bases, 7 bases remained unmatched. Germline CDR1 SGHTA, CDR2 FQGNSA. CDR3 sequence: CASNQLAGGRNEQFF. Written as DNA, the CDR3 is TGTGCCAGCAACCAACTAGCGGGGGGGCGGAATGAGCAGTTCTTC.

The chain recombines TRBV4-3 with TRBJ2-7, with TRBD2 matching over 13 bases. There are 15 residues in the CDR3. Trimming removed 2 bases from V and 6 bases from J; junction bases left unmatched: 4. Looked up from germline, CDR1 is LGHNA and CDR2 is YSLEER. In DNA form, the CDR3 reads TGCGCCAGCAGCCAAACTAGCGGGAGGGCCTTCGAGCAGTACTTC. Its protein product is CASSQTSGRAFEQYF.

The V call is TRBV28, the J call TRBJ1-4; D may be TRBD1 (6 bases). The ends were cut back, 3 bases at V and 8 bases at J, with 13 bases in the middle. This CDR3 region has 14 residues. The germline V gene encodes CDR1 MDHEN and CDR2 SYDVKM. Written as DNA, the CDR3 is TGTGCCAGCAGTTTGATACAGGGAAGAGAAAAACTGTTTTTT. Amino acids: CASSLIQGREKLFF.

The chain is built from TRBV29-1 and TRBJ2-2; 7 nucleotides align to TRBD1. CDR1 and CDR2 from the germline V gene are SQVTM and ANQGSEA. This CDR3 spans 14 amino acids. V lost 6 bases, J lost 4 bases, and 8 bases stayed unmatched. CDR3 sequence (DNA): TGCAGCGTCGCTAGGGACAGATTCACCGGGGAGCTGTTTTTT. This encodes CSVARDRFTGELFF.

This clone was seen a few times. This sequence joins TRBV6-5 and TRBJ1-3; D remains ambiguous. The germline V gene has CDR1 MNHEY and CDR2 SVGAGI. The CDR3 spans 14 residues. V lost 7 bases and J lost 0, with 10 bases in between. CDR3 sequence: CASTPGNSGNTIYF. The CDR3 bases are TGTGCCAGCACCCCCGGGAACTCTGGAAACACCATATATTTT.

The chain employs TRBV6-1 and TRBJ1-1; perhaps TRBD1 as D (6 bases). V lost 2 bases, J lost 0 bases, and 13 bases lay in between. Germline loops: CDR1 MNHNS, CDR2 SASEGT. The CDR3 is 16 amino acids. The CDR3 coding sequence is TGTGCCAGCAGTGAACAAGGAAGGGGGATGAACACTGAAGCTTTCTTT. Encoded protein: CASSEQGRGMNTEAFF.

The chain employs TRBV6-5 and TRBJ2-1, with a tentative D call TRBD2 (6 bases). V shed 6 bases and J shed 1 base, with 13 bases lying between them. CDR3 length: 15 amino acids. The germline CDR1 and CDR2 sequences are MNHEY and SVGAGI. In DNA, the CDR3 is TGTGCCAGCAGGAGGGACTTCCGATCCTACAATGAGCAGTTCTTC. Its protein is CASRRDFRSYNEQFF.

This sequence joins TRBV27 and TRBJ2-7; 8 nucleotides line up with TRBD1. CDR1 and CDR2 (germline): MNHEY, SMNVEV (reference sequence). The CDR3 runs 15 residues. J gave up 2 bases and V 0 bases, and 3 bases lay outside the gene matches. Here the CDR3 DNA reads TGTGCCAGCAGTTTATCGGGACAGGCTACCTACGAGCAGTACTTC. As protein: CASSLSGQATYEQYF.

DNA for the CDR3: TGCGCCAGCAGCTTGATGACAGGCTATGGCTACACCTTC. Its translation is CASSLMTGYGYTF. The chain carries TRBV5-1 and TRBJ1-2; tentative D call: TRBD1 (6 bases). The CDR3 covers 13 residues. Germline CDR1 SGHRS, CDR2 YFSETQ. Trimming pared 1 base from V and 4 bases from J, leaving 8 bases between.

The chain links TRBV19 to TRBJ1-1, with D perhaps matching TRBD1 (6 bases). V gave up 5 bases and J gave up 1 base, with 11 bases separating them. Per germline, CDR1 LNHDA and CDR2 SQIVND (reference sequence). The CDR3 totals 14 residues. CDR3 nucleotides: TGTGCCAGTAGTTTAATGACAGGGAACACTGAAGCTTTCTTT. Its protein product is CASSLMTGNTEAFF. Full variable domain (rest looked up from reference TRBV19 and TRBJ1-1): DGGITQSPKYLFRKEGQNVTLSCEQNLNHDAMYWYRQDPGQGLRLIYYSQIVNDFQKGDIAEGYSVSREKKESFPLTVTSAQKNPTAFYLCASSLMTGNTEAFFGQGTRLTVV.

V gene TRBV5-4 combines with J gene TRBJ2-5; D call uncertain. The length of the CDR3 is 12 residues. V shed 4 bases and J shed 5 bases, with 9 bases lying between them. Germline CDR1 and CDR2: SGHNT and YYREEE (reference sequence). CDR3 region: CASSPTRETQYF. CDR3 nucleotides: TGTGCCAGCAGCCCGACGAGGGAGACCCAGTACTTC. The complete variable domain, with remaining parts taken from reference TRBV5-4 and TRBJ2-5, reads ETGVTQSPTHLIKTRGQQVTLRCSSQSGHNTVSWYQQALGQGPQFIFQYYREEENGRGNFPPRFSGLQFPNYSSELNVNALELDDSALYLCASSPTRETQYFGPGTRLLVL.

The CDR3 sequence: CASSKGQGATNEKLFF. The CDR3 region has the DNA TGTGCCAGCAGCAAGGGACAGGGGGCAACTAATGAAAAACTGTTTTTT. The gene calls are TRBV7-9 and TRBJ1-4, with 11 nucleotides matching TRBD1. The CDR3 covers 16 residues. J lost 0 bases, V lost 5 bases, and 2 bases had no gene match. Germline V lookup: CDR1 SEHNR, CDR2 FQNEAQ (reference sequence).

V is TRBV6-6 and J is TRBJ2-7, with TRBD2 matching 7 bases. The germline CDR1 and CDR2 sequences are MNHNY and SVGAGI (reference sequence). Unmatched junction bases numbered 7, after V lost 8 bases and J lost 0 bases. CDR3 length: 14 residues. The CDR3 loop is CASQAGALSYEQYF. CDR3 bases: TGTGCCAGCCAGGCGGGAGCCCTCTCCTACGAGCAGTACTTC.